Listed here are 31 T cell receptor beta chains from one sample, sequenced in a study of OX40 agonist ivuxolimab in advanced cancers. Assay used: immunoSEQ multiplex PCR; TCRdb lists only in-frame clones, some missing. The table shows over 55,000 clones, with roughly 90% occurring only once. The input for sequencing was CD4+ or CD8+ T cells sorted from blood, taken in a trial of the OX40 agonist ivuxolimab. The receptors were gathered from an adult with an advanced solid tumor such as melanoma, head and neck, liver or kidney cancer.

The chain carries TRBV7-9 and TRBJ2-1; TRBD1 matches at 10 bases. Germline V gene sequence: CDR1 SEHNR, CDR2 FQNEAQ (reference sequence). V dropped 6 bases and J dropped 7; count of bases not matched to a gene: 6. The CDR3 sequence is 14 residues long. CDR3 loop: CASRHDRGRNEQFF. The CDR3 bases are TGTGCCAGCAGACATGACAGGGGGCGGAATGAGCAGTTCTTC.

The rearrangement joins TRBV9 to TRBJ2-3; TRBD2 aligns across 9 bases. The germline V gene has CDR1 SGDLS and CDR2 YYNGEE. V was pared by 4 bases and J by 4 bases, with 10 bases of the junction left unmatched. The CDR3 totals 16 residues. The CDR3 coding sequence is TGTGCCAGCAGCCCAGAGGCTAGCGGGGTTGCAGATACGCAGTATTTT. As protein: CASSPEASGVADTQYF.

The gene calls are TRBV5-6 and TRBJ2-1, with 8 positions matching TRBD2. V shed 0 bases, J shed 6 bases, and the junction held 11 bases outside the gene matches. CDR3 length: 17 residues. Germline assignment: CDR1 SGHDT and CDR2 YYEEEE. Written as DNA, the CDR3 is TGTGCCAGCAGCTTGGTCGTGCGTCGGGAGGGATTCAATGAGCAGTTCTTC. Its translation: CASSLVVRREGFNEQFF.

The chain couples TRBV4-1 to TRBJ1-3, with D uncertain. CDR3 size: 15 residues. The germline V gene has CDR1 MGHRA and CDR2 YSYEKL. V shed 3 bases and J shed 0 bases, with 9 bases lying between them. The CDR3, as DNA: TGCGCCAGCAGCCAGAACGACAACTCTGGAAACACCATATATTTT. Its translation is CASSQNDNSGNTIYF.

The chain has TRBV5-1 and TRBJ2-7, with TRBD2 identical over 10 bases. Germline loops: CDR1 SGHRS, CDR2 YFSETQ. With V trimmed by 0 bases and J by 1 base, 7 bases remained unmatched. The CDR3 is 17 amino acids. CDR3 region: CASSLVASGGHSYEQYF. The CDR3, as DNA: TGCGCCAGCAGCTTGGTGGCTAGCGGGGGCCATTCCTACGAGCAGTACTTC. Looking up the rest from reference TRBV5-1 and TRBJ2-7 gives the full variable domain: KAGVTQTPRYLIKTRGQQVTLSCSPISGHRSVSWYQQTPGQGLQFLFEYFSETQRNKGNFPGRFSGRQFSNSRSEMNVSTLELGDSALYLCASSLVASGGHSYEQYFGPGTRLTVT.

This chain connects TRBV5-1 to TRBJ1-1, with D tentatively TRBD1 (6 bases). This CDR3 region has 15 residues. V shed 6 bases and J shed 0 bases, with 15 bases lying between them. Germline assignment: CDR1 SGHRS and CDR2 YFSETQ. The CDR3 DNA follows: TGCGCCAGCAACCCTCAGGGGAGATTGAACACTGAAGCTTTCTTT. Translation: CASNPQGRLNTEAFF.

The chain combines TRBV5-1 with TRBJ1-2, with a weak D call TRBD1 (5 bases). Between the trimmed V and J ends, which lost 0 bases and 4 bases, there was a span of 13 bases. The CDR3 is made up of 15 amino acids. Germline V CDR1 and CDR2: SGHRS, YFSETQ. The CDR3 loop is CASSLAARAGYGYTF. For the CDR3, the DNA is TGCGCCAGCAGCTTGGCTGCCAGGGCTGGCTATGGCTACACCTTC.

The rearrangement links TRBV2 to TRBJ2-5, with a possible D match to TRBD1 (5 bases). CDR3 size: 14 residues. V was clipped by 6 bases and J by 5 bases, with 16 bases between them. CDR1 SNHLY and CDR2 FYNNEI come from the germline V gene. The CDR3 loop is CASSQNSGWETQYF. CDR3 DNA sequence: TGTGCCAGCAGCCAGAATTCAGGGTGGGAGACCCAGTACTTC.

This clone occurred once. The chain links TRBV5-5 to TRBJ2-7; D perhaps matches TRBD1 (6 bases). V lost 0 bases and J lost 1, with 11 bases in between. CDR1 is SGHKS, CDR2 YYEKEE, per germline (reference sequence). CDR3 size: 15 residues. The CDR3 nucleotides are TGTGCCAGCAGCTTGGTAAAACAGGGTTCCTACGAGCAGTACTTC. Translation: CASSLVKQGSYEQYF. Full variable domain (remainder filled in from reference TRBV5-5 and TRBJ2-7): DAGVTQSPTHLIKTRGQQVTLRCSPISGHKSVSWYQQVLGQGPQFIFQYYEKEERGRGNFPDRFSARQFPNYSSELNVNALLLGDSALYLCASSLVKQGSYEQYFGPGTRLTVT.

The chain joins TRBV11-2 to TRBJ2-7; possible D gene TRBD1, 5 bases. The CDR3 totals 12 residues. The V end was cut by 4 bases, the J end by 3 bases, with 7 bases between. Germline V lookup: CDR1 SGHAT, CDR2 FQNNGV. DNA of the CDR3: TGTGCCAGCAGCTACCAGGGCTACGAGCAGTACTTC. The encoded protein is CASSYQGYEQYF.

The V and J genes are TRBV7-2 and TRBJ2-1; D unresolved. This CDR3 has 16 amino acids. Germline V gene data show CDR1 as SGHTA and CDR2 as FQGNSA. The V end lost 5 bases, the J end lost 1 base, and 15 bases lay between the germline ends. The CDR3 region is CASSRPGSTSYNEQFF. The DNA of the CDR3 is TGTGCCAGCAGCCGACCGGGCTCGACGTCCTACAATGAGCAGTTCTTC.

The chain carries TRBV9 and TRBJ1-2, with a possible D match to TRBD1 (5 bases). V was shortened by 4 bases and J by 0 bases, with 10 bases between the two germline ends. Germline V CDR1 and CDR2: SGDLS, YYNGEE. The CDR3 extends over 14 amino acids. CDR3 in DNA: TGTGCCAGCAGCTGGGGCAGGTCTAACTATGGCTACACCTTC. Amino acid sequence: CASSWGRSNYGYTF.

The J gene is TRBJ1-5, the V gene TRBV6-1, with D possibly being TRBD1 (6 bases). Germline lookup yields CDR1 MNHNS and CDR2 SASEGT. The CDR3 length is 17 residues. V was clipped by 3 bases and J by 2 bases, with 17 bases between them. CDR3 in DNA: TGTGCCAGCAGTGACAGGGGACGGGCTAGTGGCAATCAGCCCCAGCATTTT. It translates to CASSDRGRASGNQPQHF.

The gene calls are TRBV5-1 and TRBJ2-1; 8 positions match TRBD2. Germline trimming cut 0 bases from V and 9 bases from J; bases unmatched to any gene: 5. The CDR3 spans 14 residues. CDR1 and CDR2 (germline): SGHRS, YFSETQ. CDR3 coding DNA: TGCGCCAGCAGCTTGGGGCGGGGGGCTGGTGAGCAGTTCTTC. Translated: CASSLGRGAGEQFF.

V gene TRBV19 combines with J gene TRBJ2-1; no definite D call. Germline assignment: CDR1 LNHDA and CDR2 SQIVND (reference sequence). The ends were cut back, 4 bases at V and 7 bases at J, with 5 bases in the middle. The CDR3 loop spans 11 amino acids. The CDR3 sequence: CASSSINEQFF. DNA for the CDR3: TGTGCCAGTAGTAGCATTAATGAGCAGTTCTTC.

This chain uses TRBV5-4 with TRBJ2-2, with 8 bases lining up with TRBD1. Unmatched junction bases numbered 5, after V lost 0 bases and J lost 7 bases. The germline V gene encodes CDR1 SGHNT and CDR2 YYREEE (reference sequence). CDR3 length: 15 amino acids. Here the CDR3 DNA reads TGTGCCAGCAGCTTGGTCTTGACAGGGGACGGGGAGCTGTTTTTT. Translation: CASSLVLTGDGELFF.

The chain carries TRBV11-2 and TRBJ2-6, with D unclear. The CDR3 length is 13 residues. From germline, CDR1 is SGHAT and CDR2 FQNNGV. V was trimmed by 5 bases and J by 2 bases, leaving 4 bases between them. The CDR3 loop reads CASSPAGANVLTF. The CDR3 DNA sequence: TGTGCCAGCAGCCCCGCTGGGGCCAACGTCCTGACTTTC. The full variable domain, in which reference TRBV11-2 and TRBJ2-6 provide the parts outside the CDR3, is EAGVAQSPRYKIIEKRQSVAFWCNPISGHATLYWYQQILGQGPKLLIQFQNNGVVDDSQLPKDRFSAERLKGVDSTLKIQPAKLEDSAVYLCASSPAGANVLTFGAGSRLTVL.

The chain couples TRBV18 to TRBJ2-1; 8 bases fit TRBD1. CDR3 length: 15 amino acids. Germline assignment: CDR1 KGHSH and CDR2 LQKENI. Trimming took 3 bases from V and 7 from J; bases not matched to a gene: 8. CDR3 DNA sequence: TGTGCCAGCTCACCCGGGACAGGACCCAATAATGAGCAGTTCTTC. As protein: CASSPGTGPNNEQFF.

The J gene is TRBJ2-7, the V gene TRBV7-9; D gene ambiguous. The V gene's germline CDR1 is SEHNR and CDR2 FQNEAQ (reference sequence). This CDR3 is 13 amino acids long. V dropped 0 bases and J dropped 2 bases, with 5 bases sitting between them. CDR3 sequence: CASSLAGAYEQYF. CDR3 in DNA: TGTGCCAGCAGCTTAGCAGGTGCCTACGAGCAGTACTTC.

The genes are TRBV5-4 and TRBJ2-7, with 9 bases aligning to TRBD1. This CDR3 spans 17 amino acids. With V trimmed by 3 bases and J by 3 bases, 13 bases remained unmatched. The germline V gene encodes CDR1 SGHNT and CDR2 YYREEE (reference sequence). The CDR3 here is CASSSSRTGANFYEQYF. In DNA, the CDR3 is TGTGCCAGCAGCTCCTCCCGGACAGGGGCCAATTTCTACGAGCAGTACTTC.

The genes are TRBV6-5 and TRBJ2-6; D is unclear. In germline, CDR1 is MNHEY, CDR2 SVGAGI. The CDR3 spans 15 residues. V lost 0 bases and J lost 2, with 5 bases in between. Here the CDR3 reads CASSYSTTGANVLTF. In DNA form, the CDR3 reads TGTGCCAGCAGTTACTCGACAACTGGGGCCAACGTCCTGACTTTC.

This clone was observed a handful of times. The V call is TRBV27, the J call TRBJ1-5; 7 nucleotides match TRBD1. There are 12 residues in the CDR3. Per the germline V gene, CDR1 is MNHEY and CDR2 is SMNVEV (reference sequence). V was pared by 4 bases and J by 9 bases, with 3 bases of the junction left unmatched. CDR3 nucleotides: TGTGCCAGCAGTTCCCCAGGGGGGCCCCAGCATTTT. Residues: CASSSPGGPQHF.

The chain uses TRBV30 and TRBJ2-7; D gene unclear. The CDR3 runs to 13 residues. V was pared by 4 bases and J by 6 bases, with 16 bases between. The V gene's germline CDR1 is GTSNPN and CDR2 SVGIG (reference sequence). DNA for the CDR3: TGTGCCTGGAAGCCCCACCCCTTGGGCGAGCAGTACTTC. Translation: CAWKPHPLGEQYF.

The chain combines TRBV6-5 with TRBJ2-7; weak D call: TRBD2 (6 bases). Trimming took 2 bases from V and 2 from J, leaving 13 bases between them. From germline, CDR1 is MNHEY and CDR2 SVGAGI. CDR3 length equals 15 residues. The CDR3 region is CASSYQAGPTYEQYF. CDR3 sequence (DNA): TGTGCCAGCAGTTACCAGGCGGGACCCACCTACGAGCAGTACTTC.

V is TRBV5-1 and J is TRBJ2-5; 15 positions match TRBD2. The CDR3 length is 17 residues. V lost 3 bases to trimming and J lost 1 base; unmatched junction nucleotides: 4. Germline lookup yields CDR1 SGHRS and CDR2 YFSETQ. The CDR3 here is CASSSGLAGGSQETQYF. The CDR3 nucleotides are TGCGCCAGCAGCTCCGGACTAGCGGGGGGGTCCCAAGAGACCCAGTACTTC.

This clone was observed a single time. The genes are TRBV10-1 and TRBJ1-3; D perhaps matches TRBD1 (5 bases). The CDR3 consists of 14 residues. In germline, CDR1 is WNHNN, CDR2 SYGVQD (reference sequence). V lost 6 bases to trimming and J lost 0 bases, with 9 bases between them. Written as DNA, the CDR3 is TGCGCCAGCAGCCAGACAGCCTCTGGAAACACCATATATTTT. This sequence encodes CASSQTASGNTIYF.

This clone has a handful of counts. The chain carries TRBV7-9 and TRBJ1-1, with no clear D. Germline V gene sequence: CDR1 SEHNR, CDR2 FQNEAQ (reference sequence). V lost 5 bases to trimming and J lost 5 bases, with 9 bases between them. The CDR3 loop spans 12 amino acids. The CDR3 nucleotides are TGTGCCAGCAGCCGAGAAGTGACTGAAGCTTTCTTT. It specifies CASSREVTEAFF.

The rearrangement links TRBV29-1 to TRBJ2-7; maybe TRBD2 (5 bases). The V gene's germline CDR1 is SQVTM and CDR2 ANQGSEA. Trimming cost V 4 bases and J 1 base, with 17 bases left between them. This CDR3 region has 15 residues. The CDR3: CSVVGQGGFSYEQYF. CDR3 nucleotides: TGCAGCGTTGTAGGGCAAGGCGGGTTTTCCTACGAGCAGTACTTC.

The chain joins TRBV2 to TRBJ2-2; TRBD1 matches at 8 bases. V dropped 10 bases and J dropped 0; count of bases not matched to a gene: 4. The CDR3 runs 14 residues. Germline values: CDR1 SNHLY, CDR2 FYNNEI. CDR3 sequence reads: CATGQGSNTGELFF. CDR3 nucleotides: TGTGCCACCGGACAGGGCTCGAACACCGGGGAGCTGTTTTTT. Based on the CDR3 plus reference TRBV2 and TRBJ2-2, the full variable domain is EPEVTQTPSHQVTQMGQEVILRCVPISNHLYFYWYRQILGQKVEFLVSFYNNEISEKSEIFDDQFSVERPDGSNFTLKIRSTKLEDSAMYFCATGQGSNTGELFFGEGSRLTVL.

Of note for this clone: Other DNA sequences of this sample code for an identical CDR3. This rearrangement joins TRBV29-1 to TRBJ2-2, with no clear D. The CDR3 totals 12 residues. Germline lookup yields CDR1 SQVTM and CDR2 ANQGSEA. V was cut by 4 bases and J by 1 base, with 4 bases left in between. CDR3 bases: TGCAGCGTTGGACAGAACACCGGGGAGCTGTTTTTT. This translates into CSVGQNTGELFF.

This chain uses TRBV4-2 with TRBJ1-1; D not certain. The CDR3 contains 13 residues. The germline V and J ends were trimmed by 5 bases and 1 base, with 8 bases remaining between them. Germline lookup yields CDR1 LGHNA and CDR2 YNFKEQ. The CDR3 sequence is CASSTDTNTEAFF. As DNA, the CDR3 is TGTGCCAGCAGCACAGACACGAACACTGAAGCTTTCTTT.